The rows below give T cell receptor beta chains drawn from one sample of a study of T-cell memory formation after mild COVID-19. One entry per CDR3 protein results from TCRdb running MiXCR on the 5' RACE reads. The data show fewer than 150,000 distinct CDR3 sequences, approximately 6.2% seen once. The sample taken for sequencing was PBMCs or a T cell subset sorted from them (not recorded which). These receptors all stem from an adult woman who had mild COVID-19 (a few samples of this study predate the infection). Cell type and time point are not known. Each CDR3 is given with its conserved first and last residue. D genes are given only for firm matches. Where a row states a size, it is once, few, many or the class of an expanded clone; other rows omit it.

v_call: TRBV12-3/TRBV12-4
clone_size: -
d_call: -
j_call: TRBJ1-3
cdr3_aa: CASSTGVTVNTIYF
cdr3_nt: TGTGCCAGCAGTACAGGAGTGACCGTGAACACCATATATTTT

v_call: TRBV7-2
clone_size: medium-sized
d_call: -
j_call: TRBJ2-1
cdr3_aa: CASSLNSFSGRGLYNEQFF
cdr3_nt: TGTGCCAGCAGCTTAAACTCGTTCAGCGGGCGGGGCCTCTACAATGAGCAGTTCTTC

v_call: TRBV4-3
clone_size: few
d_call: -
j_call: TRBJ2-1
cdr3_aa: CASSHQRVTYNEQFF
cdr3_nt: TGCGCCAGCAGCCATCAGCGGGTGACCTACAATGAGCAGTTCTTC

v_call: TRBV7-2
clone_size: many
d_call: -
j_call: TRBJ2-1
cdr3_aa: CASSFPLFGGIQNEQFF
cdr3_nt: TGTGCCAGCAGCTTTCCCCTTTTCGGGGGCATCCAGAATGAGCAGTTCTTC

v_call: TRBV20-1
clone_size: -
d_call: TRBD1
j_call: TRBJ1-5
cdr3_aa: CSAREDRGSQPQHF
cdr3_nt: TGCAGTGCTAGAGAGGACAGGGGCAGTCAGCCCCAGCATTTT

v_call: TRBV5-1
clone_size: few
d_call: -
j_call: TRBJ2-3
cdr3_aa: CASSLAEASDTQYF
cdr3_nt: TGCGCCAGCAGCTTGGCTGAGGCCTCGGATACGCAGTATTTT

v_call: TRBV7-3
clone_size: few
d_call: -
j_call: TRBJ2-1
cdr3_aa: CASSLFGGGTEEFF
cdr3_nt: -

v_call: TRBV5-1
clone_size: few
d_call: TRBD1
j_call: TRBJ1-2
cdr3_aa: CASSPDRVQYGYTF
cdr3_nt: TGCGCCAGCAGTCCTGACAGGGTACAGTATGGCTACACCTTC

v_call: TRBV20-1
clone_size: once
d_call: TRBD2
j_call: TRBJ2-1
cdr3_aa: CSARALNSRTSSYNEQFF
cdr3_nt: TGCAGTGCTAGAGCTCTAAACTCTCGGACTAGCTCCTACAATGAGCAGTTCTTC

v_call: TRBV9
clone_size: few
d_call: -
j_call: TRBJ2-7
cdr3_aa: CASSLGTEGYF
cdr3_nt: TGTGCCAGCAGCCTCGGGACCGAGGGGTACTTC